This TCR beta chain was documented in a study of T cell responses to AZD1222 COVID-19 vaccine. Study conclusions and caveats: Reports indicate that nearly half of spike-specific TCRs are directed at unmutated variant regions. At 160-218 and 743-854, vaccine-associated CD4 TCRs were dominant, and they spanned spike. Clonal diversity was possibly underestimated, and the donors were mostly white British, with more females.

To note about this clone: The target antigen is unknown.

Using immunoSEQ multiplex PCR, the repertoire was profiled, and TCRdb retains in-frame clones only, with some absent. Of under 200,000 clones listed, 85% to 95% are singletons. Trimming stripped 7 bases from V and 8 bases from J, with 14 bases between. This CDR3 is built from 12 residues. This TCR was sampled from an adult who received the MenACWY meningococcal vaccine as a control. The sequencing used peripheral blood, collected 28 days after the second dose of the MenACWY control vaccine. This sequence joins TRBV12-3 or TRBV12-4 and TRBJ1-2, with a possible D match to TRBD1 (6 bases). The CDR3 loop reads CASNPPGGGYTF. The DNA for the CDR3 is TGTGCCAGCAACCCCCCGGGGGGCGGCTACACCTTC.